This T cell receptor beta chain was identified in a study of blood T cell repertoires in COVID-19. CDR3 length: 15 amino acids. Original methodology: Estimates of nucleated cell counts were drawn from the amplification of reference gene primers. Assay used: immunoSEQ multiplex PCR; TCRdb lists only in-frame clones, some missing. That table supplies the V and J calls and clone size; D and trimming were determined from the DNA. The table includes a few hundred thousand clones, 80% to 90% detected once. Participants spanned ages about 18 to 100 years and resided in 20 to 30 US areas. Grouping used clinical history reported by participants in a survey and questionnaire.

The chain has TRBV12-2 and TRBJ2-3; TRBD2, as called in the table, went unchecked against the DNA. TRBV12-2 has pseudogene status. The origin of this receptor is a woman aged 50 to 60 who had recovered from COVID-19. The specimen sequenced was PBMCs or T cells enriched from blood (not recorded which). The CDR3 here is CASRLQRGIQDTQYF. CDR3 nucleotide sequence: TGTGCAAGTCGCTTACAGCGGGGCATTCAAGATACGCAGTATTTT.